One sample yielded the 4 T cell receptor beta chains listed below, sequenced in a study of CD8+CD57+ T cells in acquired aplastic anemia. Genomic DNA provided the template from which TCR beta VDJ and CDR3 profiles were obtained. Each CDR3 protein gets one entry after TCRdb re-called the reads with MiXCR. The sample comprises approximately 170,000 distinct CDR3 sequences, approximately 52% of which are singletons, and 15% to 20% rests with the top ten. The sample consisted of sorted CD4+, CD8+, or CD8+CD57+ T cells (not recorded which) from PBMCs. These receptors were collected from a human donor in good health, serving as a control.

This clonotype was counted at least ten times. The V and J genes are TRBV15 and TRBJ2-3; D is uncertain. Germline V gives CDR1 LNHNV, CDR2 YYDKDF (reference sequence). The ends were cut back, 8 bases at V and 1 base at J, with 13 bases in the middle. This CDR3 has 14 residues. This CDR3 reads CATALRGGTDTQYF. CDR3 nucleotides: TGTGCCACCGCCTTACGTGGGGGCACAGATACGCAGTATTTT.

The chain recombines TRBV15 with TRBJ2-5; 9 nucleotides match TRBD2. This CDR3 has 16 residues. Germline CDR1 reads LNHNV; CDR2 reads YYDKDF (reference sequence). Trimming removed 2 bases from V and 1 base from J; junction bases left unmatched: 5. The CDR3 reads CATSRKSGRSQETQYF. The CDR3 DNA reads TGTGCCACCAGCAGAAAGAGCGGGAGGAGCCAAGAGACCCAGTACTTC.

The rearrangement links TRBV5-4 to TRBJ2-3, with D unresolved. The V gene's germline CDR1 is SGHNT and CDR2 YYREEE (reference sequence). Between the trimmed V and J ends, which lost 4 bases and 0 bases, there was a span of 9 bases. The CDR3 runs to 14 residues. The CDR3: CASSTDRSTDTQYF. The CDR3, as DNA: TGTGCCAGCAGCACCGACCGAAGCACAGATACGCAGTATTTT.

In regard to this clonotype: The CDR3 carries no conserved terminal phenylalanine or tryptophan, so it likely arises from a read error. The CDR3 nucleotides read TGTGCCATCAGTGTAAAGAGGTTCGAAGAGACCCAGTACTCC. Translating gives CAISVKRFEETQYS. The genes are TRBV10-3 and TRBJ2-5; no reliable D call. Germline V gene data show CDR1 as ENHRY and CDR2 as SYGVKD. The germline V and J ends were trimmed by 4 bases and 3 bases, with 12 bases remaining between them. CDR3 size: 14 residues.